This TCR beta chain stems from a study of shared clonotypes between healthy human individuals. As for the study in general: A couple of women and a few men aged 18 to 49 made up the donors.

The CDR3 spans 12 residues. Germline V lookup: CDR1 LNHDA, CDR2 SQIVND (reference sequence). V dropped 5 bases and J dropped 6; count of bases not matched to a gene: 2. Study-level results: Generally, naive subsets (rather than memory subsets) showed larger estimated richness. About 5% was the fraction of naive CD4 clonotypes found shared across several donors.

Naive CD8 isolation took CD45RO-negative cells positively selected for CCR7 and excluded terminally differentiated effector memory CD45RA+ cells. Using immunoSEQ multiplex PCR, the repertoire was profiled, and TCRdb retains in-frame clones only, with some absent. The sample has about 820,000 clones, 80% to 95% seen once. A word on this clone: The antigen is not known. Other DNA sequences in the sample encode the same CDR3.

The clonotype was recovered from a man aged 30 to 39 in good health. This chain links TRBV19 with TRBJ1-1, with 8 bases fitting TRBD1. What was sequenced was naive CD8+ T cells sorted from blood. The CDR3 loop reads CASSPTGAEAFF. In DNA, the CDR3 is TGTGCCAGTAGTCCGACAGGGGCTGAAGCTTTCTTT.